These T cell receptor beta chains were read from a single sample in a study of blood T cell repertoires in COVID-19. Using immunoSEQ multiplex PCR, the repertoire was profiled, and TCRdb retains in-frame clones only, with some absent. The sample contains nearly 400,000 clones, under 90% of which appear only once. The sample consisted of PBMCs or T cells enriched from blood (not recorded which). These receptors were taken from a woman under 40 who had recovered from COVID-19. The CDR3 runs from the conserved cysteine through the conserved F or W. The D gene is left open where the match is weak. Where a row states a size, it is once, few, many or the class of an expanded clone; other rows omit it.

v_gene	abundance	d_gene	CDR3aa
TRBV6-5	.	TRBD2	CASSLLAGRYEQYF
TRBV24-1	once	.	CATKPNSLYSNQPQHF
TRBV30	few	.	CAWRPQWNEQFF
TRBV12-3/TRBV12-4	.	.	CASGPGTDTQYF
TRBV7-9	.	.	CASAERWPDSGNTIYF
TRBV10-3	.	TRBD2	CAITERLAGNNEQFF
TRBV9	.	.	CASSVLVTGELFF
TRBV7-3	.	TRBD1	CASSLNRGLNGYTF
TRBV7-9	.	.	CASSFTGEYGYTF
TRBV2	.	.	CASSPQGDYNSPLHF
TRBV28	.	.	CASSLEQGGQETQYF
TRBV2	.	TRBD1	CASSGLGQGYEQYF
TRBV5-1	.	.	CASSLGTDLNEQFF
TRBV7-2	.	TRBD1	CASSFGQGGVYGYTF
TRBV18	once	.	CASSPARTEAFF
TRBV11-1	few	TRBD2	CASSLIGGGDRNEQFF
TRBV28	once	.	CASSLRGKAGYTF
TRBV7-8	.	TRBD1	CASSFRDSAYNEQFF
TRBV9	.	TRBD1	CASSVDRGPSGNTIYF
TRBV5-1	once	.	CASSLEAETGGNTIYF
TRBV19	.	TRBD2	CASSIRLAGGPETQYF
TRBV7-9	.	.	CASSFGGGEGETQYF
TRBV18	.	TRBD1	CASSLLQGHDGELFF
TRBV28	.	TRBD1	CASSSTQGPTNEKLFF
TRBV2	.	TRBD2	CASMFRTSGRFYEQFF
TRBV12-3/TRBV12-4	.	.	CASSRSTRGYTF
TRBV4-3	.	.	CASSQDEEAGRGGYTF
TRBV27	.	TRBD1	CASSIRQGGSPLHF
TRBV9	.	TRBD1	CASSGRGRNYGYTF
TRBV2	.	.	CASSFEVYSPLHF
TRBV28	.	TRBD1	CASSRPGQGEETQYF